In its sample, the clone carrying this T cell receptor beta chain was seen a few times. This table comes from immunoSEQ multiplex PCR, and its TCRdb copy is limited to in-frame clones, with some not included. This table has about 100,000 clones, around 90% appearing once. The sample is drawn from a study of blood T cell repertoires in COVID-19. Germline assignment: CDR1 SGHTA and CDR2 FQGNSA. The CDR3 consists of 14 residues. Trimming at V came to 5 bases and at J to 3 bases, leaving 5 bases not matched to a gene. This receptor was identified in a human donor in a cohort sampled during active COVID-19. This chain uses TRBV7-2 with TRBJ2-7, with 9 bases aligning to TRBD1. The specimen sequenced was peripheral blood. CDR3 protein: CASSPRTGDYEQYF. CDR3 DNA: TGTGCCAGCAGCCCCCGGACAGGGGACTACGAGCAGTACTTC.